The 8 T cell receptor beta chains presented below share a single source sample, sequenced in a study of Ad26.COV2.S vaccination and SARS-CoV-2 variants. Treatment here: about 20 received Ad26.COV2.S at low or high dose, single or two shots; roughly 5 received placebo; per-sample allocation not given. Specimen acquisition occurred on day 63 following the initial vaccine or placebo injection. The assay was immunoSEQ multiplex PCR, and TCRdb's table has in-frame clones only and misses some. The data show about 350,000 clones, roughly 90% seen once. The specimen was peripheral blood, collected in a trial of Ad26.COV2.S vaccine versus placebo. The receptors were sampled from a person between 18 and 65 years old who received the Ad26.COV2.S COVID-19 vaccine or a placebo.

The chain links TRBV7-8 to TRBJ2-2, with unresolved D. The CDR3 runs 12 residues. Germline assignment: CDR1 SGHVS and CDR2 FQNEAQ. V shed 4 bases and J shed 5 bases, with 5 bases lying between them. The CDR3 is CASSYLTGELFF. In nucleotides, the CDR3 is TGTGCCAGCAGCTATCTAACCGGGGAGCTGTTTTTT.

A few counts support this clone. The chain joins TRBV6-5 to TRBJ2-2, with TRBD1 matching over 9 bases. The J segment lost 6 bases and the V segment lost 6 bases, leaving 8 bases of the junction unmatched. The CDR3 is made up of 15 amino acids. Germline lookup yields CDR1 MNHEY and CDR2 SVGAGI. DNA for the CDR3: TGTGCCAGCAGCCTTGGACAGGGGATGGCCGGGGAGCTGTTTTTT. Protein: CASSLGQGMAGELFF.

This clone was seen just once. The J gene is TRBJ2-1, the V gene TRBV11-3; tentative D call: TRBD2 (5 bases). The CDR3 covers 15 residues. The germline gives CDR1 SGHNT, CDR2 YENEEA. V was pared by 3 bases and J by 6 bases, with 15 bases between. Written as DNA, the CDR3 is TGTGCCAGCAGCTTGGGAGCCGGATCAGGCAATGAGCAGTTCTTC. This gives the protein CASSLGAGSGNEQFF. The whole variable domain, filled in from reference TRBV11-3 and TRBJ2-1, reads EAGVVQSPRYKIIEKKQPVAFWCNPISGHNTLYWYLQNLGQGPELLIRYENEEAVDDSQLPKDRFSAERLKGVDSTLKIQPAELGDSAVYLCASSLGAGSGNEQFFGPGTRLTVL.

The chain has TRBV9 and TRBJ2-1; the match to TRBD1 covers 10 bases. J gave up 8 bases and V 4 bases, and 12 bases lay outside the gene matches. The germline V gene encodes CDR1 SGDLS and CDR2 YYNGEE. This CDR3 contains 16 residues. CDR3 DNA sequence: TGTGCCAGCAGCCCCGCCCCGGGACAGGGGCGGGATGAGCAGTTCTTC. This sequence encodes CASSPAPGQGRDEQFF.

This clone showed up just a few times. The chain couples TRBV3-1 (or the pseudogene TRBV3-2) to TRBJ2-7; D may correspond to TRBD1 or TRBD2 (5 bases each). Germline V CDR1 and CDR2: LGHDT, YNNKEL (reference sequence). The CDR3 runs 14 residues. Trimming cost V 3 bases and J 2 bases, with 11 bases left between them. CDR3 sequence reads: CASSHGGRTYEQYF. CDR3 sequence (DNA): TGTGCCAGCAGCCATGGGGGACGGACCTACGAGCAGTACTTC.

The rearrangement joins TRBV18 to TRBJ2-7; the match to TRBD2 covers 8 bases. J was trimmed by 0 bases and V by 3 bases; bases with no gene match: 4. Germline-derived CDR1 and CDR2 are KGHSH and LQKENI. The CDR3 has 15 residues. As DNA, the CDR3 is TGTGCCAGCTCACCGCCTACTAGCGGCTCCTACGAGCAGTACTTC. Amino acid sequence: CASSPPTSGSYEQYF.

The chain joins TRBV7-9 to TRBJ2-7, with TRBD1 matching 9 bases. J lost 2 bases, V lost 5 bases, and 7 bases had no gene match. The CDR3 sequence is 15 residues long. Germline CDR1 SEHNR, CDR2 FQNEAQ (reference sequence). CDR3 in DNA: TGTGCCAGCAGCCCTCACCGGGACAGGGCCTACGAGCAGTACTTC. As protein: CASSPHRDRAYEQYF.

The CDR3 DNA reads as TGTGCCAGCAGGGCTCCGGGACAGCGACTTCAGCCCCAGCATTTT. Translating it yields CASRAPGQRLQPQHF. The rearrangement uses TRBV6-5 and TRBJ1-5; 7 bases fit TRBD1. The germline V gene has CDR1 MNHEY and CDR2 SVGAGI. The CDR3 runs 15 residues. V was clipped by 6 bases and J by 6 bases; unmatched bases: 11.